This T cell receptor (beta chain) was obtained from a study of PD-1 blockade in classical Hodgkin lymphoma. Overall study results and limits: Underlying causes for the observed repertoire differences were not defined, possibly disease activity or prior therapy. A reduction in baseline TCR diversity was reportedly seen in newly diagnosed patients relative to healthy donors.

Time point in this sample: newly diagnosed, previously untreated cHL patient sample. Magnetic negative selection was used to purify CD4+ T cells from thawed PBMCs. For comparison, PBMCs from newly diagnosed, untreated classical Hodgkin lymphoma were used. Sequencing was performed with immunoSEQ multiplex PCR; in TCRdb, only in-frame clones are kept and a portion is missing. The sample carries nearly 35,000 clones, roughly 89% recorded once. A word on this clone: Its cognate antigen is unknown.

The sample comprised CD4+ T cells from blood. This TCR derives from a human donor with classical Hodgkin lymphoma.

The CDR3 loop is CASSRPLSAQGNEQFF. CDR3 nucleotide sequence: TGTGCCAGCAGCCGACCTTTAAGCGCCCAAGGGAATGAGCAGTTCTTC. The V call is TRBV6-6, the J call TRBJ2-1; D ambiguous. In germline, CDR1 is MNHNY, CDR2 SVGAGI (reference sequence). V dropped 6 bases and J dropped 7 bases, with 22 bases sitting between them. The CDR3 is 16 residues long.